This T cell receptor beta chain emerged from a study of blood T cell repertoires in COVID-19 (TCRdb year 2020). Background for the entire study: Collaborator samples came from the United States, Italy and Spain and covered acute and convalescent phases of COVID-19. The repertoires were released in a freely available public database intended as a resource for research on the immune response to SARS-CoV-2. HLA class I and class II types, where available, came from metadata supplied by the sample provider rather than from assay-based typing. Sample metadata almost always included a de-identified subject ID, COVID-19 status, age in years and sex. The prospective study material was composed of cDNA or gDNA derived from T cells, B-cell-depleted T cells, or PBMCs. Subjects who had been exposed to COVID-19, were actively infected with it, or had recovered from it provided the deeply sampled blood TCRbeta repertoires that made up the dataset. Samples came from the ongoing ImmuneRACE study (first 160 participants) plus 1,254 subjects from 6 global collaborators.

General conclusions and limits of the study: The amount of clinical and demographic metadata varied by source and participant and was provided uncurated.

From the germline V gene (reference sequence), CDR1 is LNHDA and CDR2 is SQIVND. The CDR3 covers 14 residues, taking in both the cysteine and the phenylalanine. CDR3 DNA is the only sequence kept; it has 42 bases, read in frame from the first base. V ends up 7 bases short and J 10 bases short, with an unmatched junction base count of 10. One collaborating source in Seattle enrolled patients during active infection and followed them longitudinally through the course of disease. The collaborating institutions used their own protocols to collect whole blood in K2EDTA tubes. For TCRbeta analysis, collaborator samples were shipped as frozen whole blood, as isolated PBMCs, or as DNA extracted from either sample type. The immunoSEQ Assay, a bias-controlled multiplex PCR, was used to amplify TCRbeta CDR3 regions from genomic DNA. The authors processed their data as follows. Within the assay, amplification of reference gene primers was used to estimate how many nucleated cells each sample contained. To quantify the absolute abundance of each unique TCRbeta CDR3 rearrangement, sequence reads were collapsed and filtered. For each sample, productive Simpson clonality was calculated by taking the square root of Simpson's diversity index across productive rearrangements. This is the immuneACCESS table as TCRdb keeps it, with only in-frame sequences that have V and J called. A part of the clones is gone; compared with another copy, unresolved V genes explain less than half, and the rest is unexplained. D and trimming come from the DNA, and the V and J calls and clone size come from that table. The sample has approximately 530,000 clones on record, around 90% of them singletons. Roughly 8% of the sample belongs to the ten largest clones.

On this clone: Its recognized antigen is unknown. Base qualities are not provided; no much larger clone lies one nucleotide away.

The rearrangement joined TRBV19 to TRBJ1-6, and 7 bases in between align with TRBD1. The origin of this receptor is a woman between 45 and 60 years old with COVID-19, enrolled during active disease. The sample comprised peripheral blood. Read as DNA, the sequence is TGTGCCAGTACTTCCGGGACAGCAGTATCACCCCTCCACTTT. This is translated as CASTSGTAVSPLHF.